This TCR beta chain was sequenced in a study of blood T cells in healthy people across ages. The count of this clonotype is one. A J-beta primer mix and a sample-barcoded 5' primer were used in a second PCR of about 6 to 12 cycles. Each TCR beta cDNA got a 12-nucleotide random molecular identifier. TCRdb reanalysed the 5' RACE reads using MiXCR and keeps one entry per CDR3 protein. The repertoire holds about 540,000 distinct CDR3 sequences, with around 24% as singletons. Germline values: CDR1 SGHTA, CDR2 FQGNSA. Trimming at V came to 4 bases and at J to 7 bases, leaving 10 bases not matched to a gene. CDR3 length: 17 amino acids. This sample was also put to use in a study of T cells of mothers and their children.

The V call is TRBV7-2, the J call TRBJ2-1; 13 bases match TRBD2. The specimen was blood. The TCR sequence derives from a boy aged 5-17 years in good health. CDR3 nucleotide sequence: TGTGCCAGCAGCTCCTCGTGGACTAGCGGGGGTCTTAATGAGCAGTTCTTC. This codes for CASSSSWTSGGLNEQFF.